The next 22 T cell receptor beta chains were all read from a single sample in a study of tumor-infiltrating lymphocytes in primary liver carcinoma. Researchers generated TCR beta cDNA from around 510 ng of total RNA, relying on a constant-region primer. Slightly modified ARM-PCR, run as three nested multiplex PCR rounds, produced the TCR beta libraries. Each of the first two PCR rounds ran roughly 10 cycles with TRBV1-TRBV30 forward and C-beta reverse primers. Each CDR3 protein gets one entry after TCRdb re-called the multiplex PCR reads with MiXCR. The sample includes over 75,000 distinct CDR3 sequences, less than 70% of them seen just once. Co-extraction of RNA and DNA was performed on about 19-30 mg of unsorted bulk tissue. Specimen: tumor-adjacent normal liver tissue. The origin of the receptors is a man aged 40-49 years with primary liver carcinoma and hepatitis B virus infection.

The CDR3 DNA reads as TGCAGTGGACGCAGGACTAGCGATCAGTATGAGCAGTTCTTC. Translating it yields CSGRRTSDQYEQFF. This chain connects TRBV29-1 to TRBJ2-1, with TRBD2 matching over 9 bases. CDR1 and CDR2 from the germline V gene are SQVTM and ANQGSEA. The CDR3 contains 14 residues.

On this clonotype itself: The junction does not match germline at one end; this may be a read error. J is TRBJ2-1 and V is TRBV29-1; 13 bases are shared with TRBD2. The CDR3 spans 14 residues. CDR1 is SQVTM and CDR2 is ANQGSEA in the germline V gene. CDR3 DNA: TGCAGCGTTGCAACTAGCGGGAGGGCCAATAAGCAGCTCTTC. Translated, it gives CSVATSGRANKQLF.

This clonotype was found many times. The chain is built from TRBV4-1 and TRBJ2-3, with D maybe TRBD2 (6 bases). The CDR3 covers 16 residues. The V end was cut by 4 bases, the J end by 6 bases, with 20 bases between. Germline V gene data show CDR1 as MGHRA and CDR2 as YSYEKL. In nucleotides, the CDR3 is TGCGCCAGCAGCCTAAAGAGGGGAGGCCGGACGGATACGCAGTATTTT. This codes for CASSLKRGGRTDTQYF.

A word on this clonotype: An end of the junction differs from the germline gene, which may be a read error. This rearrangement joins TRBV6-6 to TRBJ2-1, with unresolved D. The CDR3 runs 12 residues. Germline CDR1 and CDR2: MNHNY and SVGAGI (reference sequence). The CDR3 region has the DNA TGTACCAGCAGTTACTCGGTCGATGAGCAGTTCTTC. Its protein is CTSSYSVDEQFF.

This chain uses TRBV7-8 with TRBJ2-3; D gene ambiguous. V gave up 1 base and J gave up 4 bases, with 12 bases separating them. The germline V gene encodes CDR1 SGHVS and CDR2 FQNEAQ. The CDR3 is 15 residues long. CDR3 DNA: TGTGCCAGCAGCTTAGTGGTGTCCCGGCCAGATACGCAGTATTTT. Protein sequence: CASSLVVSRPDTQYF. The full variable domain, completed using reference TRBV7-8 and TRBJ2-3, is GAGVSQSPRYKVAKRGQDVALRCDPISGHVSLFWYQQALGQGPEFLTYFQNEAQLDKSGLPSDRFFAERPEGSVSTLKIQRTQQEDSAVYLCASSLVVSRPDTQYFGPGTRLTVL.

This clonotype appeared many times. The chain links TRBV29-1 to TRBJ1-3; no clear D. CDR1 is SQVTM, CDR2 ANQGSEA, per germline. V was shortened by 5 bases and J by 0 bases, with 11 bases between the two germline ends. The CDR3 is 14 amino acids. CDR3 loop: CSVSDTNSGNTIYF. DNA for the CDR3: TGCAGCGTTTCCGACACTAACTCTGGAAACACCATATATTTT. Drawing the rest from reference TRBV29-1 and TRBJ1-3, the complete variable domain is SAVISQKPSRDICQRGTSLTIQCQVDSQVTMMFWYRQQPGQSLTLIATANQGSEATYESGFVIDKFPISRPNLTFSTLTVSNMSPEDSSIYLCSVSDTNSGNTIYFGEGSWLTVV.

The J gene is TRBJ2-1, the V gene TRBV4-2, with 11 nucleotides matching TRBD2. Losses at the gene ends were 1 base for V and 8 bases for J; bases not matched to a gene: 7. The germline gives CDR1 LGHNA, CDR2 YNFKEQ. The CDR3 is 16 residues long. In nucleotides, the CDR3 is TGTGCCAGCAGCCAAGGGGAGCTAGCGGGAGGCCATGAGCAGTTCTTC. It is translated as CASSQGELAGGHEQFF.

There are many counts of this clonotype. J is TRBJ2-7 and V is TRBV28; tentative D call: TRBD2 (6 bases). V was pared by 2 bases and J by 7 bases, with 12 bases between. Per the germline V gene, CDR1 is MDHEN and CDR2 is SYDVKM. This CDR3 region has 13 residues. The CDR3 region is CASSLAGHREQYF. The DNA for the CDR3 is TGTGCCAGCAGTTTAGCGGGGCATAGGGAGCAGTACTTC.

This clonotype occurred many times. Written as DNA, the CDR3 is TGCAGTCATCTGGGGGGGGGAGATGAGCAGTTCTTC. It encodes CSHLGGGDEQFF. This sequence joins TRBV29-1 and TRBJ2-1, with 7 bases fitting TRBD2. The CDR3 loop spans 12 amino acids. Germline CDR1 and CDR2: SQVTM and ANQGSEA.

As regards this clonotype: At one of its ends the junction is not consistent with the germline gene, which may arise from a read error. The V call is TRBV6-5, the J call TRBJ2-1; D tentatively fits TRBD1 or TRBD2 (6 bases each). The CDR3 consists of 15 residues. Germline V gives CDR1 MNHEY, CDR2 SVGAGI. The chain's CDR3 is CANREYGSSYNDQFF. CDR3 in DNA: TGTGCCAACAGGGAATACGGGAGCTCCTACAATGACCAGTTCTTC.

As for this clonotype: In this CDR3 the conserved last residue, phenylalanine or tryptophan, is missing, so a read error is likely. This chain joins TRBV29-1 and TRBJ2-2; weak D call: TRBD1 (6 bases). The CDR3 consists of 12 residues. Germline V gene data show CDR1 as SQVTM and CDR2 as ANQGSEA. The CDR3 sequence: CGVGAGAGELFV. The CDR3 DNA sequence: TGCGGCGTTGGGGCAGGGGCCGGGGAGCTGTTTGTT.

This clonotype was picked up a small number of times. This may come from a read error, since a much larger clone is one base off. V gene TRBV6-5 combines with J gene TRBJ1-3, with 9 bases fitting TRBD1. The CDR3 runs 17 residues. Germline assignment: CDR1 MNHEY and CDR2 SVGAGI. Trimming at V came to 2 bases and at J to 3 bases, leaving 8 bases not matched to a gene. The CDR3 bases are TGTGCCAGCAGTTACGAGGGACAGGGAGAAGGTGGAAACACCATATATTTT. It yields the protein CASSYEGQGEGGNTIYF.

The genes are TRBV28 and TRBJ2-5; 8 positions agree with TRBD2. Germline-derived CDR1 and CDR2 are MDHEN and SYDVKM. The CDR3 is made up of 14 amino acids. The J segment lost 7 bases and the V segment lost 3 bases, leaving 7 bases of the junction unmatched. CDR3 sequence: CASSFGAGEGTQYF. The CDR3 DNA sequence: TGTGCCAGCAGTTTCGGAGCGGGGGAGGGGACCCAGTACTTC.

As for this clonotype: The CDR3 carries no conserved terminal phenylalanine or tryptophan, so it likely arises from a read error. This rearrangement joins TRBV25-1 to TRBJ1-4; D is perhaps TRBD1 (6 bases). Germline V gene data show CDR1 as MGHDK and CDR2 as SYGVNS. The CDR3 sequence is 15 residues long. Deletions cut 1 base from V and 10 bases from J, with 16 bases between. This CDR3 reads CASSESGALQRKLFV. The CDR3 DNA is TGTGCCAGCAGTGAATCGGGGGCCCTACAGAGAAAACTGTTTGTT.

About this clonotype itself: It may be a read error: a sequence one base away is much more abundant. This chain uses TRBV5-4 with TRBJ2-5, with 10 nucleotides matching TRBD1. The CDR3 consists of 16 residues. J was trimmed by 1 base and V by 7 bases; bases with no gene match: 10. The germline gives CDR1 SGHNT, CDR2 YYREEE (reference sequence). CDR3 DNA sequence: TGTGCCAGCGGCCTACCGGGACAGGGGTCCCAAGAGACCCAGTACTTC. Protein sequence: CASGLPGQGSQETQYF. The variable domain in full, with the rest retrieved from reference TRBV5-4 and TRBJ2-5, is ETGVTQSPTHLIKTRGQQVTLRCSSQSGHNTVSWYQQALGQGPQFIFQYYREEENGRGNFPPRFSGLQFPNYSSELNVNALELDDSALYLCASGLPGQGSQETQYFGPGTRLLVL.

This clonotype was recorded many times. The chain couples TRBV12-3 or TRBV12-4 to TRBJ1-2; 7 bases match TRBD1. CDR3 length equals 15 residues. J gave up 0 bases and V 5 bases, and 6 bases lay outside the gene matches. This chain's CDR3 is CASSPGTETNYGYTF. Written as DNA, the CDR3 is TGTGCCAGCAGTCCTGGGACAGAAACTAACTATGGCTACACCTTC.

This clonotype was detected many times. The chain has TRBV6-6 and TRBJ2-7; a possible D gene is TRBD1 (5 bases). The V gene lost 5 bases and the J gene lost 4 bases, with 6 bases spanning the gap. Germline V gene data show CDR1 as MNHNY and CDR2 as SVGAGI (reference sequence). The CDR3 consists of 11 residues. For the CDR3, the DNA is TGTGCCAGCAGTAGACAGTACGAGCAGTACTTC. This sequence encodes CASSRQYEQYF.

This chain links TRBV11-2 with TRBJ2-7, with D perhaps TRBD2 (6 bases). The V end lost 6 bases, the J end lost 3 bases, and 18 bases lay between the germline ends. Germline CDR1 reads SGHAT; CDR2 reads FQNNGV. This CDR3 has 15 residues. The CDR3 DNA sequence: TGTGCCAGCAGTATAGGACCGACTAGGGACTACGAGCAGTACTTC. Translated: CASSIGPTRDYEQYF.

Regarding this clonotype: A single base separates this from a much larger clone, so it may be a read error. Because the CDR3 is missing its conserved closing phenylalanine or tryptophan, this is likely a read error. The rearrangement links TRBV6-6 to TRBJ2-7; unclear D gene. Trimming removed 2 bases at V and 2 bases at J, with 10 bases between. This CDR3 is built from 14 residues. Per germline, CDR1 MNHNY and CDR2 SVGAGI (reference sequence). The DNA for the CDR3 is TGTGCCAGCAGTTACACCGGCGGTGCCTACGAGCAGTACCTC. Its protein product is CASSYTGGAYEQYL.

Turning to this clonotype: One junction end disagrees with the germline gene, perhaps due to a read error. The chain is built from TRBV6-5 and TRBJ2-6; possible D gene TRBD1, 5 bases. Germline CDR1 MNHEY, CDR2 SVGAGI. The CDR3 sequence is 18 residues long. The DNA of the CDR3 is TGTGCCAGCAGTCTTTGGATAGGGATGAAATCTGGGGCCAACTTCCTGACTTTC. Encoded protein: CASSLWIGMKSGANFLTF.

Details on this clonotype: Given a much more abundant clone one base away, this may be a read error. In nucleotides, the CDR3 is TGTGCCAGCAGAACCCGGAGGGGCACAGATACGCAGTATTTT. It codes for CASRTRRGTDTQYF. The gene calls are TRBV6-1 and TRBJ2-3, with a tentative D call TRBD2 (6 bases). Germline V CDR1 and CDR2: MNHNS, SASEGT. V dropped 6 bases and J dropped 1 base, with 11 bases sitting between them. This CDR3 is 14 amino acids long.

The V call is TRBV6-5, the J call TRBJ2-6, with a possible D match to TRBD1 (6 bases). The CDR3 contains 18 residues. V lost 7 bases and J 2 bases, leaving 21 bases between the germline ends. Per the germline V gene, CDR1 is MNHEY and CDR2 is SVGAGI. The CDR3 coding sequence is TGTGCCAGCAATCTTTGGACAGAGATGCAAGCTGGGGCCAACGTCCTGACTTTC. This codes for CASNLWTEMQAGANVLTF.